This record looks at one TCR beta chain sequence and its context. Its antigen is unidentified. The data stem from a study of yellow fever vaccine responses in identical twins. Study-wide results and limits: Twins reportedly showed a vaccine T cell response that seemed partly convergent and partly personalized.

Trimming left V 7 bases short and J 1 base short, with 10 bases between. The CDR3 covers 13 residues. Germline CDR1 and CDR2: SGHVS and FNYEAQ. TCRdb redid the calling of the RT-PCR reads with MiXCR, one entry per CDR3 protein. The repertoire includes roughly 870 distinct CDR3 sequences, over 70% of them detected once, and roughly two fifths sits in the top ten. Sequencing used T cells from blood (PBMCs), unsorted or a sorted subset (not recorded which), obtained before or after yellow fever vaccination (not recorded which). This clonotype was sampled from a female donor who received the yellow fever vaccine. The genes are TRBV7-6 and TRBJ1-1, with D unresolved. The CDR3 region is CASIPDENTEAFF. DNA for the CDR3: TGTGCCAGCATACCGGACGAGAACACTGAAGCTTTCTTT. Variable domain in full (rest from reference TRBV7-6 and TRBJ1-1): GAGVSQSPRYKVTKRGQDVALRCDPISGHVSLYWYRQALGQGPEFLTYFNYEAQQDKSGLPNDRFSAERPEGSISTLTIQRTEQRDSAMYRCASIPDENTEAFFGQGTRLTVV.